The 11 T cell receptor beta chains listed next were all sequenced from one sample in a study of T cell therapy after organ transplantation. The antigens these receptors bind are not known. Repertoires were generated with immunoSEQ multiplex PCR, while TCRdb's copy carries only in-frame clones and drops some. This repertoire shows some 47,000 clones, roughly 93% found once; its top ten account for 2.5% to 4%. The material was CD8+ T cells from blood, obtained before autologous CMV-specific T cell therapy. The receptors derive from a human patient who had received a solid organ transplant and had CMV disease.

The chain is built from TRBV10-1 and TRBJ2-7, with D unclear. This CDR3 has 13 amino acids. CDR1 and CDR2 (germline): WNHNN, SYGVQD (reference sequence). V was trimmed by 3 bases and J by 3 bases, leaving 9 bases between them. The CDR3 DNA reads TGCGCCAGCAGTGACGTTTTGGGCTACGAGCAGTACTTC. Translated: CASSDVLGYEQYF.

This chain joins TRBV19 and TRBJ2-7; perhaps D is TRBD1 or TRBD2 (5 bases each). From germline, CDR1 is LNHDA and CDR2 SQIVND (reference sequence). The V end was cut by 3 bases, the J end by 0 bases, with 12 bases between. The CDR3 has 15 amino acids. The DNA for the CDR3 is TGTGCCAGTAGTATTGGGACGTCGAGCTCCTACGAGCAGTACTTC. Translation: CASSIGTSSSYEQYF.

The rearrangement joins TRBV6-1 to TRBJ1-1; D remains unclear. The V end lost 0 bases, the J end lost 8 bases, and 13 bases lay between the germline ends. Germline V lookup: CDR1 MNHNS, CDR2 SASEGT. The length of the CDR3 is 14 residues. The DNA of the CDR3 is TGTGCCAGCAGTGAAGCGAGAGGGCTACAGGAAGCTTTCTTT. This translates into CASSEARGLQEAFF.

As to this clone: The junction shows a germline mismatch at one end, possibly a read error. V usage is TRBV9 and J usage is TRBJ1-2, with D maybe TRBD1 (5 bases). CDR1 is SGDLS, CDR2 YYNGEE, per germline. The CDR3 sequence is 15 residues long. The CDR3 protein is CASSQDVGLFVGLPF. The CDR3 region has the DNA TGTGCCAGCAGCCAGGACGTCGGACTTTTCGTGGGGCTACCCTTC.

The chain links TRBV27 to TRBJ2-7; 8 bases match TRBD1. The ends lost 5 bases at V and 5 bases at J; junction bases unmatched: 5. The CDR3 has 13 amino acids. Germline V gene sequence: CDR1 MNHEY, CDR2 SMNVEV (reference sequence). As DNA, the CDR3 is TGTGCCAGCAGTCCCGGACAGGGTAACGAGCAGTACTTC. Protein sequence: CASSPGQGNEQYF.

The rearrangement joins TRBV6-5 to TRBJ1-2, with D perhaps TRBD1 (5 bases). CDR1 is MNHEY, CDR2 SVGAGI, per germline. The CDR3 covers 16 residues. Deletions cut 0 bases from V and 0 bases from J, with 11 bases between. CDR3 residues: CASSYSSGNANYGYTF. CDR3 nucleotide sequence: TGTGCCAGCAGTTACTCTTCAGGGAATGCTAACTATGGCTACACCTTC.

The rearrangement joins TRBV10-1 to TRBJ1-2, with 10 nucleotides matching TRBD1. This CDR3 is built from 14 residues. V shed 6 bases, J shed 5 bases, and the junction held 6 bases outside the gene matches. CDR1 WNHNN and CDR2 SYGVQD come from the germline V gene (reference sequence). The CDR3 DNA sequence: TGCGCCAGCAGACGGACAGGGGGGAGTTATGGCTACACCTTC. Translated, it gives CASRRTGGSYGYTF.

This clone was counted a single time. This rearrangement joins TRBV10-3 to TRBJ1-1; possible D gene TRBD1, 6 bases. This CDR3 contains 17 residues. Germline assignment: CDR1 ENHRY and CDR2 SYGVKD. Deletions cut 3 bases from V and 6 bases from J, with 23 bases between. CDR3 protein: CAISDPMSAEAGAEAFF. Written as DNA, the CDR3 is TGTGCCATCAGTGACCCCATGAGCGCGGAGGCAGGGGCTGAAGCTTTCTTT.

The chain links TRBV4-1 to TRBJ2-5; 8 bases map to TRBD1. The germline CDR1 and CDR2 sequences are MGHRA and YSYEKL. The CDR3 sequence is 16 residues long. V dropped 3 bases and J dropped 5; count of bases not matched to a gene: 11. The CDR3 DNA is TGCGCCAGCAGCCACCCCGGACAGGGCAGGATCGAGACCCAGTACTTC. This gives the protein CASSHPGQGRIETQYF.

The chain uses TRBV6-1 and TRBJ1-4; no firm D call. The ends were cut back, 2 bases at V and 0 bases at J, with 16 bases in the middle. The CDR3 runs 18 residues. Looked up from germline, CDR1 is MNHNS and CDR2 is SASEGT. The CDR3 spells CASSELVGGAATNEKLFF. The CDR3 DNA is TGTGCCAGCAGTGAATTAGTGGGAGGCGCTGCAACTAATGAAAAACTGTTTTTT.

The chain has TRBV10-2 and TRBJ1-1, with D perhaps TRBD1 (6 bases). Trimming took off 3 bases at V and 1 base at J, with 9 bases between the two ends. The CDR3 runs to 14 residues. Germline lookup yields CDR1 WSHSY and CDR2 SAAADI. CDR3 region: CASSEQGANTEAFF. The DNA for the CDR3 is TGCGCCAGCAGTGAACAGGGAGCGAACACTGAAGCTTTCTTT.